This T cell receptor beta chain derives from a study of metastatic and nonmetastatic thyroid tumors (dated by TCRdb to about 2020). About the investigation overall: Repertoires from peripheral blood and from tumor or nodule tissue samples of malignant and benign thyroid patients were compared. Paper-wide results and their limitations: TCR beta diversity was reported as significantly higher in malignant tumors than in benign nodules, in both blood and tumor samples.

Many counts were recorded for this clone. What antigen it recognizes has not been identified. No much larger clone is present one base from it, and per-base qualities are unavailable. V has 2 bases trimmed and J has 0 bases trimmed; junction bases matching no gene number 10. The CDR3 measures 17 amino acids from cysteine to phenylalanine. Just the 51-base CDR3 DNA is kept, in frame starting at base 1. The germline V gene gives CDR1 as KGHSH and CDR2 as LQKENI. Before undergoing thyroid surgery, none of the patients had been given any kind of treatment. The study retrospectively analysed patient clinical samples collected from about 2011 to 2018 using T-cell receptor beta sequencing. Receptor amplification or capture employed PCR. Sequenced using an Illumina HiSeq 4000. High-throughput sequencing was used to profile the TCR beta-chain CDR3 region of every patient. As for how the authors treated the data: Drawing on CDR3 differences between clinicopathological groups, the researchers built a classifier meant to tell apart patients with distant-metastatic papillary thyroid cancer. The Shannon index was used to measure repertoire diversity, and the Morisita-Horn index was used to measure how similar tumor and blood repertoires were. TCRdb ran its own pipeline on the public reads, namely fastp trimming at Q25 and MiXCR clone calling, and kept in-frame beta chains. TCRdb's processing, not the authors' own work, is the source of the V and J calls. The table for this sample lists more than 40,000 clones; roughly 16% of them were counted only once. Clones ranked in the top ten supply 22% of the sample.

Recombination linked TRBV18 to TRBJ2-7; 7 bases in between match TRBD2. The receptor was derived from a female donor with papillary thyroid cancer or a benign thyroid nodule (not recorded which). Some clones in this sample may be carry-over from other donors' samples. Sequencing was performed on blood. The DNA sequence is given as TGTGCCAGCTCACCAATGGGATTGGGGGGGAGCTCCTACGAGCAGTACTTC. Its translation is CASSPMGLGGSSYEQYF.